This T cell receptor beta chain appears in the sequencing data of a study of long-term antiretroviral therapy in people with HIV. The assay, immunoSEQ v3.0, was run at survey level. Libraries were prepared by immunoSEQ multiplex PCR; TCRdb keeps only in-frame clonotypes and omits some of them. This table holds 20,000 or so clones, approximately 80% found once. Samples held roughly 0.95-10 million cryopreserved PBMC before DNA extraction. Study-level results: Dominant in the repertoire at all time points were clones expanded before ART. ART adherence, viral resistance and therapy changes went undocumented. Transplant donor controls retained higher diversity, though diversity increased after ART.

This clone is a singleton in its sample. Its antigen is currently unknown. This receptor was obtained from a man younger than 35 with HIV. This material consisted of unsorted PBMCs, taken 0.1 years before starting antiretroviral therapy.

The CDR3 coding sequence is TGTGCCAGTAGGGACGGGAGGTACACTGAAGCTTTCTTT. Translating it yields CASRDGRYTEAFF. The rearrangement links TRBV19 to TRBJ1-1; D ambiguous. The germline gives CDR1 LNHDA, CDR2 SQIVND (reference sequence). The CDR3 extends over 13 amino acids. The V end was cut by 6 bases, the J end by 3 bases, with 11 bases between.